These T cell receptor beta chains were read from a single sample in a study of vaccination and CD4 T cells after COVID-19. TCRdb analysed the PCR reads with MiXCR anew, one entry per CDR3 protein. The sample shows 15,000 to 25,000 distinct CDR3 sequences, 45% to 70% of them seen only once. Sequencing was performed on CD4+ T cells from blood, taken after SARS-CoV-2 vaccination. The receptors originated from a human donor who had recovered from COVID-19. Both conserved end residues are part of each CDR3. A D gene is named only where the DNA matches it firmly. Clone size is not always given. Where it is, it says once, few, many or a class for expanded clones.

clone size,V gene,J gene,D gene,CDR3 protein,CDR3 DNA
few,TRBV6-1,TRBJ1-2,TRBD1,CASSRGQGSYGYTF,TGTGCCAGCAGTCGGGGACAGGGAAGCTATGGCTACACCTTC
NA,TRBV24-1,TRBJ1-1,NA,CATSDPNKSSGEAFF,TGTGCCACCAGTGATCCAAATAAATCCTCCGGAGAAGCTTTCTTT
once,TRBV6-1,TRBJ2-7,NA,CASSRDSYEQYF,TGTGCCAGCAGCCGAGACAGCTACGAGCAGTACTTC
NA,TRBV7-6,TRBJ2-6,NA,CASSLSTAESGANVLTF,TGTGCCAGCAGCTTATCTACGGCGGAATCTGGGGCCAACGTCCTGACTTTC
few,TRBV28,TRBJ2-3,NA,CASVTGSFSTDTQYF,TGTGCCAGCGTTACAGGGAGTTTTAGCACAGATACGCAGTATTTT
NA,TRBV7-3,TRBJ1-2,TRBD1,CASSPRGGSTYGYTF,TGTGCCAGCAGCCCCAGGGGGGGGAGTACCTATGGCTACACCTTC
NA,TRBV20-1,TRBJ2-1,TRBD2,CSARRGGSVDNEQFF,TGCAGTGCTAGAAGGGGCGGGAGTGTGGACAATGAGCAGTTCTTC
NA,TRBV7-3,TRBJ2-3,NA,CASSLSISADTQYF,TGTGCCAGCAGCCTATCCATTAGCGCAGATACGCAGTATTTT
NA,TRBV6-5,TRBJ2-2,NA,CASSYGAGELFF,TGTGCCAGCAGTTACGGGGCCGGGGAGCTGTTTTTT
NA,TRBV6-2/TRBV6-3,TRBJ2-5,TRBD2,CASSYPNLLAGGKTQYF,TGTGCCAGCAGTTACCCGAACCTACTAGCGGGAGGAAAGACCCAGTACTTC
few,TRBV20-1,TRBJ2-5,TRBD1,CSARDRGPVETQYF,TGCAGTGCTCGGGACAGGGGGCCGGTGGAGACCCAGTACTTC
NA,TRBV20-1,TRBJ2-2,NA,CSARDTSGGTLTGELFF,TGCAGTGCTAGAGATACCTCGGGGGGCACGCTCACCGGGGAGCTGTTTTTT
NA,TRBV9,TRBJ1-6,TRBD1,CASSVSGGYSPLHF,TGTGCCAGCAGCGTATCAGGGGGCTATTCACCCCTCCACTTT
NA,TRBV5-3,TRBJ1-2,NA,CASSFGRLLNYGYTF,TGTGCCAGCAGCTTTGGACGGCTACTAAACTATGGCTACACCTTC
NA,TRBV20-1,TRBJ1-6,NA,CSAKTRENSPLHF,TGCAGTGCAAAGACCAGGGAAAATTCACCCCTCCACTTT
few,TRBV19,TRBJ2-5,NA,CASSNLWTQYF,TGTGCCAGTAGTAATCTGTGGACCCAGTACTTC
NA,TRBV12-5,TRBJ2-5,NA,CASGVEARETQYF,TGTGCTAGTGGGGTAGAGGCCCGGGAGACCCAGTACTTC
NA,TRBV7-9,TRBJ2-7,NA,CASSAIGSDYEQYF,TGTGCCAGCAGCGCAATCGGTAGCGACTACGAGCAGTACTTC